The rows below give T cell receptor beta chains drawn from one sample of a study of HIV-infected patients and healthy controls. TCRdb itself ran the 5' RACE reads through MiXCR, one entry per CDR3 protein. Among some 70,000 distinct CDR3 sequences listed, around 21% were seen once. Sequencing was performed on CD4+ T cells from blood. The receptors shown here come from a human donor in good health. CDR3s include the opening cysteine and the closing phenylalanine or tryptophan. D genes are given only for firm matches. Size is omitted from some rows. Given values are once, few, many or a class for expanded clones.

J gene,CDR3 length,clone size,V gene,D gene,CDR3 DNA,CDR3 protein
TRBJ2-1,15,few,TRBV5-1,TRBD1,TGCGCCAGCAGCTTGGGAGGACAGGGGTACAATGAGCAGTTCTTC,CASSLGGQGYNEQFF
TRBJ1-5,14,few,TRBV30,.,TGTGCCTGGAGTACGGGGGGTGGCAATCAGCCCCAGCATTTT,CAWSTGGGNQPQHF
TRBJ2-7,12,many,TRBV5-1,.,TGCGCCAGCAGCTCCAGCTCCTACGAGCAGTACTTC,CASSSSSYEQYF
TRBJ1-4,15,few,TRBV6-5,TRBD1,TGTGCCAGCAGTAGGGGGCACGAAGCTAATGAAAAACTGTTTTTT,CASSRGHEANEKLFF
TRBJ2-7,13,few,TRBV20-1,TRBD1,TGCAGTGCTCTCGGGACAGGGTTCGGCGAGCAGTACTTC,CSALGTGFGEQYF
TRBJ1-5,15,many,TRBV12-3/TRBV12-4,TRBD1,TGTGCCAGCAGTTTAGACGGGACAGTCAATCAGCCCCAGCATTTT,CASSLDGTVNQPQHF
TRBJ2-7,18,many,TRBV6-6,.,TGTGCCAGCAGTTACTCTGGGCAGCTAAGACGAAACACCTACGAGCAGTACTTC,CASSYSGQLRRNTYEQYF
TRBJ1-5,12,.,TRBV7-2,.,TGTGCCAGCAGTCTTATTGGTCAGCCCCAGCATTTT,CASSLIGQPQHF
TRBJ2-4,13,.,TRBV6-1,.,TGTGCCAGCGAGGGGTTAGCCAAAAACATTCAGTACTTC,CASEGLAKNIQYF
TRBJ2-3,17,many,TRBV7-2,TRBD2,TGTGCCAGCAGCTTGAAACTAGCGGGAGTGAGAGCAGATACGCAGTATTTT,CASSLKLAGVRADTQYF
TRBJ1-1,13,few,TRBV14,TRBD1,TGTGCCAGCAGCCAATCAAGGACAGGGGAAGCTTTCTTT,CASSQSRTGEAFF
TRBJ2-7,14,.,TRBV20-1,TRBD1,TGCAGTGCTAGAACGGGACAGGGTTTGTACGAGCAGTACTTC,CSARTGQGLYEQYF
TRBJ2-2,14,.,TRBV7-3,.,TGTGCCAGCAGCTTAACGTTCAGGACCGGGGAGCTGTTTTTT,CASSLTFRTGELFF
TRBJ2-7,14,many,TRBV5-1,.,TGCGCCAGCAGCTTGGATCCGCGGTACTACGAGCAGTACTTC,CASSLDPRYYEQYF
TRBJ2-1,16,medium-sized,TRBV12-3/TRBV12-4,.,TGTGCCAGCAGGAAAGGAGAAGGCCTGGCCCGCAATGAGCAGTTCTTC,CASRKGEGLARNEQFF
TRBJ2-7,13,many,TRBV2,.,TGTGCCAGCAGTATCGACTACTCCTACGAGCAGTACTTC,CASSIDYSYEQYF
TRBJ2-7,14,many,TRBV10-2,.,TGCGCCAGCAGTGCAACAAGCATCCTGGACGAGCAGTACTTC,CASSATSILDEQYF
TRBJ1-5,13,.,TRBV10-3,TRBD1,TGTGCCATCAGGGGGACAGGGGATCAGTCCCAGCATTTT,CAIRGTGDQSQHF
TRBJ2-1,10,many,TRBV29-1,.,TGCAGCGTTAAAATCGTTGAGCAGTTCTTC,CSVKIVEQFF
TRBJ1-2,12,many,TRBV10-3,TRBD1,TGTGCCACCGGGACAGTAAACTATGGCTACACCTTC,CATGTVNYGYTF
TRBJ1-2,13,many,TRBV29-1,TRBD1,TGCAGCGCAGTCGGACAGGGCACCTATGGCTACACCTTC,CSAVGQGTYGYTF
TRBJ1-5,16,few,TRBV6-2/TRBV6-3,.,TGTGCCAGCAGTTACGCACCAGGGGCAGGAAATCAGCCCCAGCATTTT,CASSYAPGAGNQPQHF
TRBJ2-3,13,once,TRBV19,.,TGTGCCACTCGGATCAGGGGCGCAGATACGCAGTATTTT,CATRIRGADTQYF
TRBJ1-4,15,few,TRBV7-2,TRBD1,TGTGCCAGCAGCTTAGCCGGGACAGGGGAAGAAAAACTGTTTTTT,CASSLAGTGEEKLFF
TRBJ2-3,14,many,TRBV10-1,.,TGCGCCAGCAGTGAGTCGACAGGCACAGATACGCAGTATTTT,CASSESTGTDTQYF
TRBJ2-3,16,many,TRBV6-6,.,TGTGCCAGCAGTTATTCCGGGACTCCATCCGCTTATACGCAGTATTTT,CASSYSGTPSAYTQYF
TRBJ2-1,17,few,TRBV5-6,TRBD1,TGTGCCAGCAGCACCGGACAGGGCAGGGCCTCCTACAATGAGCAGTTCTTC,CASSTGQGRASYNEQFF
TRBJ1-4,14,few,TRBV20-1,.,TGCAGTGCTAGAGAGGGGACAAGACATGAAAAACTGTTTTTT,CSAREGTRHEKLFF
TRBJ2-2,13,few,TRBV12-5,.,TGTGCTAGTGCGTTTCAGGGGACCGGGGAGCTGTTTTTT,CASAFQGTGELFF
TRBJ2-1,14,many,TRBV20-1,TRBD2,TGCAGTGCTAGCTCTAGCGGCAACTACAATGAGCAGTTCTTC,CSASSSGNYNEQFF
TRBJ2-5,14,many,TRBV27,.,TGTGCCAGCAGACCCCGACTGACCCAAGAGACCCAGTACTTC,CASRPRLTQETQYF
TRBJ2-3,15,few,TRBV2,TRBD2,TGTGCCAGCAGTGACCGCGGGAGGGGCACAGATACGCAGTATTTT,CASSDRGRGTDTQYF
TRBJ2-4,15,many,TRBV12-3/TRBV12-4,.,TGTGCCAGCAGTTTAGCGGGAGTAGCCAAAAACATTCAGTACTTC,CASSLAGVAKNIQYF
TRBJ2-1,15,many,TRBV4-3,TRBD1,TGCGCCAGCAGCCGGGACAGGGGAGTCTACAATGAGCAGTTCTTC,CASSRDRGVYNEQFF
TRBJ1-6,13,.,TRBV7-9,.,TGTGCCAGCAGCTTCGATAATTATTCACCCCTCCACTTT,CASSFDNYSPLHF
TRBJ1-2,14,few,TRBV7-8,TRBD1,TGTGCCAGCAGCTTTCGACAGGGGATGTATGGCTACACCTTC,CASSFRQGMYGYTF
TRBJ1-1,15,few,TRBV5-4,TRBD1,TGTGCCAGCAGCTCCTATGGACAGGCTGGAACTGAAGCTTTCTTT,CASSSYGQAGTEAFF
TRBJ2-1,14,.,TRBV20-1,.,TGCAGTGCAGCCAAAAGCTTTTTAGTCAATGAGCAGTTCTTC,CSAAKSFLVNEQFF
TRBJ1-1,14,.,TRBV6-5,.,TGTGCCAGCAGTTCTAGGGATTTGAACACTGAAGCTTTCTTT,CASSSRDLNTEAFF
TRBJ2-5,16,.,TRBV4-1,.,TGCGCCAGCAGCCAAGATAGTATCGGAGAACAAGAGACCCAGTACTTC,CASSQDSIGEQETQYF